The entry below describes one T cell receptor (beta chain). Its antigen is unidentified. This entry is derived from a study of identifying expanded T cells in peripheral blood. Study-wide results and caveats: Clone count variance between approximately 2-week samples rose with total template count.

Collection occurred without any documented infections or immune events in donors. Libraries were prepared by immunoSEQ multiplex PCR; TCRdb keeps only in-frame clonotypes and omits some of them. The sample consists of about 100,000 clones, approximately 88% of them appearing once. The sequenced sample consisted of blood. The receptor was isolated from a person between 18 and 75 years old in good health.

In nucleotides, the CDR3 is TGTGCCAGCAGCGCGACAAGCACAGATACGCAGTATTTT. This codes for CASSATSTDTQYF. The chain carries TRBV9 and TRBJ2-3; D ambiguous. The CDR3 extends over 13 amino acids. With 3 bases removed from V and 0 bases from J, the gap between germline ends came to 5 bases. Germline CDR1 SGDLS, CDR2 YYNGEE.